The rows below give T cell receptor beta chains drawn from one sample of a study of regulatory T cells in long-lasting Graves disease. Via MiXCR, TCRdb re-called the multiplex PCR reads, giving one row per CDR3 protein. The data show 350,000 to 500,000 distinct CDR3 sequences, with 20% to 25% seen just once and around an eighth held by the top ten. Specimen: peripheral blood mononuclear cells (PBMCs), collected when the disease was refractory, from a patient treated with antithyroid drugs. The receptors originated from a female donor with Graves disease. Each CDR3 is given with its conserved first and last residue. Each record gives: J gene, V gene, clone size, D gene, CDR3 DNA, CDR3 protein. D genes are given only for firm matches. Rows give clone size only sometimes, using once, few, many, or a class for an expanded clone.

j_gene: TRBJ2-7; v_gene: TRBV2; abundance: many; d_gene: TRBD2; CDR3nt: TGTGCCATCAGGACTAGCTCCTACGAGCAGTACTTC; CDR3aa: CAIRTSSYEQYF
j_gene: TRBJ2-7; v_gene: TRBV5-1; abundance: many; d_gene: .; CDR3nt: TGCGCCAGCAGCCCGAATCTACAGGTTCACGAGCAGTACTTC; CDR3aa: CASSPNLQVHEQYF
j_gene: TRBJ2-5; v_gene: TRBV20-1; abundance: many; d_gene: TRBD2; CDR3nt: TGCAGTGCTCCCAATAGCGGGAGGGCCTTAGAGACCCAGTACTTC; CDR3aa: CSAPNSGRALETQYF
j_gene: TRBJ1-2; v_gene: TRBV30; abundance: .; d_gene: .; CDR3nt: TGTGCCTGGACCGGGGGGGCGAGGGAAGGCTACACCTTC; CDR3aa: CAWTGGAREGYTF
j_gene: TRBJ2-2; v_gene: TRBV28; abundance: many; d_gene: .; CDR3nt: TGTGCCAGCAGTTTACTGAGCGGGGAGCTGTTTTTT; CDR3aa: CASSLLSGELFF
j_gene: TRBJ2-3; v_gene: TRBV27; abundance: few; d_gene: TRBD2; CDR3nt: TGTGCCAGCAGTCCCCTAGCGGTTAGCACAGATACGCAGTATTTT; CDR3aa: CASSPLAVSTDTQYF
j_gene: TRBJ2-7; v_gene: TRBV11-2; abundance: few; d_gene: .; CDR3nt: TGTGCCAGCAGCTTGGACGACCGAGCCTCATACGAGCAGTACTTC; CDR3aa: CASSLDDRASYEQYF
j_gene: TRBJ2-5; v_gene: TRBV20-1; abundance: many; d_gene: TRBD2; CDR3nt: TGCAGTGCCAGAGCGGGAGGAGAGACCCAGTACTTC; CDR3aa: CSARAGGETQYF
j_gene: TRBJ2-5; v_gene: TRBV28; abundance: many; d_gene: TRBD2; CDR3nt: TGTGCCAGCAGCCACGGACTAGCGGCAGAAGAGACCCAGTACTTC; CDR3aa: CASSHGLAAEETQYF
j_gene: TRBJ1-1; v_gene: TRBV11-2; abundance: many; d_gene: .; CDR3nt: TGTGCCAGCAGCGGACTTCAGGACAAGAACACTGAAGCTTTCTTT; CDR3aa: CASSGLQDKNTEAFF
j_gene: TRBJ1-6; v_gene: TRBV28; abundance: many; d_gene: .; CDR3nt: TGTGCCAGCAGGCCGAGCTCCTATAATTCACCCCTCCACTTT; CDR3aa: CASRPSSYNSPLHF
j_gene: TRBJ2-2; v_gene: TRBV28; abundance: many; d_gene: .; CDR3nt: TGTGCCAGCAGTTTTGAGCGCGGGGAGCTGTTTTTT; CDR3aa: CASSFERGELFF
j_gene: TRBJ2-1; v_gene: TRBV28; abundance: .; d_gene: .; CDR3nt: TGTGCCAGCACCCCTCGGTTAGTTTCAGTCGATGAGCAGTTCTTC; CDR3aa: CASTPRLVSVDEQFF
j_gene: TRBJ2-5; v_gene: TRBV6-1; abundance: many; d_gene: .; CDR3nt: TGTGCCAGCAGTCAACAGGGCCTTTCCCAAGAGACCCAGTACTTC; CDR3aa: CASSQQGLSQETQYF
j_gene: TRBJ2-4; v_gene: TRBV29-1; abundance: few; d_gene: TRBD2; CDR3nt: TGCAGCCCCCGCGGGGGAAAAACTGACATTCAGTACTTC; CDR3aa: CSPRGGKTDIQYF
j_gene: TRBJ2-4; v_gene: TRBV20-1; abundance: .; d_gene: TRBD1; CDR3nt: TGCAGTGCTCAAGGGACAGGGAAAAACATTCAGTACTTC; CDR3aa: CSAQGTGKNIQYF
j_gene: TRBJ2-3; v_gene: TRBV2; abundance: .; d_gene: TRBD1; CDR3nt: TGTGCCAGCAGTGAAGTTGACAGGGTACCGGCAGATACGCAGTATTTT; CDR3aa: CASSEVDRVPADTQYF
j_gene: TRBJ1-1; v_gene: TRBV7-9; abundance: few; d_gene: .; CDR3nt: TGTGCCAGCAGCCCCATATCTGAAGCTTTCTTT; CDR3aa: CASSPISEAFF
j_gene: TRBJ2-5; v_gene: TRBV9; abundance: few; d_gene: TRBD2; CDR3nt: TGTGCCAGCAGCGTAGAGGGCAAACTAGCGGGAGTGGAGACCCAGTACTTC; CDR3aa: CASSVEGKLAGVETQYF
j_gene: TRBJ1-2; v_gene: TRBV20-1; abundance: many; d_gene: TRBD1; CDR3nt: TGCAGTGCTAGATTCGGACCTAACAGGGGGGGCTACACCTTC; CDR3aa: CSARFGPNRGGYTF
j_gene: TRBJ2-3; v_gene: TRBV18; abundance: once; d_gene: .; CDR3nt: TGTGCCAGCTATCAAGGGCACCCTAGCACAGATACGCAGTATTTT; CDR3aa: CASYQGHPSTDTQYF
j_gene: TRBJ1-5; v_gene: TRBV7-8; abundance: .; d_gene: TRBD1; CDR3nt: TGTGCCAGCAGCTTAGTAGGGGACAGTTATAGCAATCAGCCCCAGCATTTT; CDR3aa: CASSLVGDSYSNQPQHF
j_gene: TRBJ1-3; v_gene: TRBV9; abundance: few; d_gene: .; CDR3nt: TGTGCCAGCAGCATGGGGGGACACTCTGGAAACACCATATATTTT; CDR3aa: CASSMGGHSGNTIYF
j_gene: TRBJ2-2; v_gene: TRBV5-1; abundance: many; d_gene: .; CDR3nt: TGTGCCAGCAGCCTCGTCCCTAGCGCCGGGGAGCTGTTTTTT; CDR3aa: CASSLVPSAGELFF
j_gene: TRBJ2-7; v_gene: TRBV28; abundance: many; d_gene: .; CDR3nt: TGTGCCAGCAGTCTCCAACTAGCCTACGAGCAGTACTTC; CDR3aa: CASSLQLAYEQYF
j_gene: TRBJ1-1; v_gene: TRBV7-2; abundance: .; d_gene: TRBD1; CDR3nt: TGTGCCAGCGGATTACAGGGGGCGGCCACTGAAGCTTTCTTT; CDR3aa: CASGLQGAATEAFF
j_gene: TRBJ1-1; v_gene: TRBV2; abundance: many; d_gene: .; CDR3nt: TGCGCCAGCAGTGACTTGGTGAACACTGAAGCTTTCTTT; CDR3aa: CASSDLVNTEAFF
j_gene: TRBJ1-5; v_gene: TRBV6-2/TRBV6-3; abundance: .; d_gene: TRBD1; CDR3nt: TGTGCCAGCAGTCAGGACAGGGGGCATCAGCCCCAGCATTTT; CDR3aa: CASSQDRGHQPQHF
j_gene: TRBJ1-1; v_gene: TRBV29-1; abundance: many; d_gene: TRBD1; CDR3nt: TGCAGCGCTAATACAGGGGTCGATGGAGCTTTCTTT; CDR3aa: CSANTGVDGAFF
j_gene: TRBJ1-3; v_gene: TRBV15; abundance: few; d_gene: .; CDR3nt: TGTGCCACCAGCAGAGATAGGACCCAGAGCTCTGGAAACACCATATATTTT; CDR3aa: CATSRDRTQSSGNTIYF
j_gene: TRBJ1-1; v_gene: TRBV5-5; abundance: .; d_gene: .; CDR3nt: TGTGCCAGCAGCAAGTCTTGGTCGGTAGGGGAATTTGGGCCGTTT; CDR3aa: CASSKSWSVGEFGPF
j_gene: TRBJ1-5; v_gene: TRBV9; abundance: .; d_gene: .; CDR3nt: TGTGCCAGCAGCGCAACCCCTTTATATCAGCCCCAGCATTTT; CDR3aa: CASSATPLYQPQHF
j_gene: TRBJ2-5; v_gene: TRBV2; abundance: many; d_gene: .; CDR3nt: TGTGCCAGCCTCGGGAACTCGTGGGTCCAGTACTTC; CDR3aa: CASLGNSWVQYF
j_gene: TRBJ2-2; v_gene: TRBV30; abundance: many; d_gene: .; CDR3nt: TGTGCCTGGAGAGGGGTCCTAGGAACCGGGGAGCTGTTTTTT; CDR3aa: CAWRGVLGTGELFF
j_gene: TRBJ2-2; v_gene: TRBV2; abundance: many; d_gene: .; CDR3nt: TGTGCCAGCAGTGGGAACAGGGAGATCGGGGAGCTGTTTTTT; CDR3aa: CASSGNREIGELFF
j_gene: TRBJ2-7; v_gene: TRBV5-1; abundance: .; d_gene: .; CDR3nt: TGCGCCAGCAGCTTCTTCCCTAGCGAAACCTACGAGCAGTACTTC; CDR3aa: CASSFFPSETYEQYF
j_gene: TRBJ2-5; v_gene: TRBV7-9; abundance: many; d_gene: TRBD2; CDR3nt: TGTGCCAGCAGTTTTCCCCTTAGCGGGAGCGAAGGCCAAGAGACCCAGTACTTC; CDR3aa: CASSFPLSGSEGQETQYF
j_gene: TRBJ2-5; v_gene: TRBV5-1; abundance: .; d_gene: .; CDR3nt: TGCGCCAGCAGCTTGGCCGGGCAGCTTCAAGAGACCCAGTACTTC; CDR3aa: CASSLAGQLQETQYF
j_gene: TRBJ1-1; v_gene: TRBV12-3/TRBV12-4; abundance: many; d_gene: .; CDR3nt: TGTGCCAGCAGTGGATTAGGGGCCATGAACACTGAAGCTTTCTTT; CDR3aa: CASSGLGAMNTEAFF
j_gene: TRBJ2-7; v_gene: TRBV12-3/TRBV12-4; abundance: many; d_gene: TRBD2; CDR3nt: TGTGCCAGCGCTCTTCCGGGGGGACGAGCGGACCGGTCCTACGAGCAGTACTTC; CDR3aa: CASALPGGRADRSYEQYF
j_gene: TRBJ2-7; v_gene: TRBV25-1; abundance: few; d_gene: TRBD2; CDR3nt: TGTGCCAGCAGTGCGGGACTAGCCAACGAGCAGTACTTC; CDR3aa: CASSAGLANEQYF
j_gene: TRBJ2-5; v_gene: TRBV24-1; abundance: .; d_gene: TRBD1; CDR3nt: TGTGCCACCAGTGAGCCGACAGGGCAAGAGACCCAGTACTTC; CDR3aa: CATSEPTGQETQYF
j_gene: TRBJ2-5; v_gene: TRBV9; abundance: .; d_gene: .; CDR3nt: TGTGCCAGCAGCCGAGAGGGACTGGGGACCAAGAGAACCCAGTACTTC; CDR3aa: CASSREGLGTKRTQYF
j_gene: TRBJ2-2; v_gene: TRBV3-1; abundance: .; d_gene: .; CDR3nt: TGTGCCAGCAGCCAAGAGTTCGGGGAGCTGTTTTTT; CDR3aa: CASSQEFGELFF
j_gene: TRBJ2-1; v_gene: TRBV12-3/TRBV12-4; abundance: many; d_gene: .; CDR3nt: TGTGCCAGCAGTTTCTGGGGTAAGCAGTTCTTC; CDR3aa: CASSFWGKQFF
j_gene: TRBJ1-2; v_gene: TRBV6-1; abundance: .; d_gene: .; CDR3nt: TGTGCCAGCAGGCTTGGGGACGGCTACACCTTC; CDR3aa: CASRLGDGYTF
j_gene: TRBJ1-4; v_gene: TRBV4-1; abundance: .; d_gene: .; CDR3nt: TGCGCCAGCAGCCAACTGATTCGACGGGAACTGTTTTTT; CDR3aa: CASSQLIRRELFF
j_gene: TRBJ1-1; v_gene: TRBV6-1; abundance: many; d_gene: .; CDR3nt: TGTGCCAGCAGTGAATTGAAGGGGGTCGGGATGAACACTGAAGCTTTCTTT; CDR3aa: CASSELKGVGMNTEAFF
j_gene: TRBJ2-2; v_gene: TRBV12-3/TRBV12-4; abundance: many; d_gene: TRBD2; CDR3nt: TGTGCCAGCACCGCTGGGGGCGGGAGGGCTTCCGGGGAGCTGTTTTTT; CDR3aa: CASTAGGGRASGELFF
j_gene: TRBJ1-2; v_gene: TRBV15; abundance: many; d_gene: .; CDR3nt: TGTGCCACCAGCAGAGATGCAGGGGCCTACACCTTC; CDR3aa: CATSRDAGAYTF
j_gene: TRBJ1-1; v_gene: TRBV6-1; abundance: .; d_gene: .; CDR3nt: TGTGCCAGCAGTGAAGGAAATAGGGTAGCTTTCTTT; CDR3aa: CASSEGNRVAFF
j_gene: TRBJ2-5; v_gene: TRBV7-9; abundance: .; d_gene: .; CDR3nt: TGTGCCAGCAGCTTATTAATAGGGGCCAAAGAGACCCAGTACTTC; CDR3aa: CASSLLIGAKETQYF
j_gene: TRBJ2-6; v_gene: TRBV4-1; abundance: .; d_gene: .; CDR3nt: TGCGCCAGCAGCCAAGGGCTGGCCAACGTCCTGACTTTC; CDR3aa: CASSQGLANVLTF
j_gene: TRBJ2-1; v_gene: TRBV2; abundance: .; d_gene: TRBD1; CDR3nt: TGTGCCAGTTTACAGGGGCGGTACAATGAGCAGTTCTTC; CDR3aa: CASLQGRYNEQFF
j_gene: TRBJ2-2; v_gene: TRBV15; abundance: few; d_gene: .; CDR3nt: TGTGCCACCAACAGGGAGGACACCGGGGAGCTGTTTTTT; CDR3aa: CATNREDTGELFF
j_gene: TRBJ2-7; v_gene: TRBV10-3; abundance: few; d_gene: TRBD1; CDR3nt: TGTGCCATCAGTACCCAGGGACAGGGTACTTACGAGCAGTACTTC; CDR3aa: CAISTQGQGTYEQYF
j_gene: TRBJ1-4; v_gene: TRBV7-9; abundance: .; d_gene: .; CDR3nt: TGTGCCAGCAGCTTAGTCGGCCACGATGAAAAACTGTTTTTT; CDR3aa: CASSLVGHDEKLFF
j_gene: TRBJ2-3; v_gene: TRBV28; abundance: once; d_gene: TRBD2; CDR3nt: TGTGCCAGCAGCCCCGGGAACCGACTAGCGGGTACCACAGATACGCAGTATTTT; CDR3aa: CASSPGNRLAGTTDTQYF
j_gene: TRBJ1-5; v_gene: TRBV7-2; abundance: few; d_gene: TRBD1; CDR3nt: TGTGCCAGCACCAAGGACAGGGGTAGCAATCAGCCCCAGCATTTT; CDR3aa: CASTKDRGSNQPQHF
j_gene: TRBJ2-2; v_gene: TRBV28; abundance: many; d_gene: .; CDR3nt: TGTGCCAGCAGTTTATACTCGCGCGCTATCAACACCGGGGAGCTGTTTTTT; CDR3aa: CASSLYSRAINTGELFF